The present T cell receptor (beta chain) was sequenced within a study of T cells in Graves' hyperthyroidism and ophthalmopathy. Worth noting for this clonotype: Antigen unknown.

Whole-study findings and limits: The model made its ophthalmopathy prediction, and onset followed a median about 6 months later.

TCR beta CDR3 region amplification was performed from RNA transcripts. The TCR CDR3 was amplified in a first-round RT-PCR using the HTBI primer set. TCRdb reprocessed the multiplex PCR reads with MiXCR, giving one entry per CDR3 protein. Of about 760,000 distinct CDR3 sequences listed, just over 35% are singletons. CDR3 length: 15 amino acids. V lost 5 bases and J lost 1, with 15 bases in between. Germline CDR1 PRHDT, CDR2 FYEKMQ (reference sequence). This clonotype was obtained from a middle-aged woman with Graves' hyperthyroidism. The V gene is TRBV13, the J gene TRBJ2-7; D may correspond to TRBD1 or TRBD2 (5 bases each). Sequencing was carried out using blood. The CDR3 loop is CASSGSGLRSYEQYF. The CDR3 DNA reads TGTGCCAGCAGCGGTTCGGGGCTCAGGTCCTACGAGCAGTACTTC.